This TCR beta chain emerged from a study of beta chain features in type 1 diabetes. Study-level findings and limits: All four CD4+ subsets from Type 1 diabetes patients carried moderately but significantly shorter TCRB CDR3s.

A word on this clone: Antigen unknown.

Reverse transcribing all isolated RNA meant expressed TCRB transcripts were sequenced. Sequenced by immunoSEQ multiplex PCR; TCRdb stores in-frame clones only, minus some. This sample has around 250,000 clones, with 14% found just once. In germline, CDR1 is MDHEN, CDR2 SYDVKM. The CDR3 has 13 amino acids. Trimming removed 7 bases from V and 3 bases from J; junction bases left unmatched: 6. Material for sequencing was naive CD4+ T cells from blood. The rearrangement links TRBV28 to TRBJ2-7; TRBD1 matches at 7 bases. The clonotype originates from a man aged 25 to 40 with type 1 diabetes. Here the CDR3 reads CASTTGTDYEQYF. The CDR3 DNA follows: TGTGCCAGCACCACGGGGACAGACTACGAGCAGTACTTC.